One sample yielded the 25 T cell receptor beta chains listed below, sequenced in a study of blood T cell repertoires in COVID-19. Sequencing used immunoSEQ multiplex PCR; TCRdb keeps in-frame clones, though not all of them. The profile covers around 100,000 clones, with around 87% appearing a single time and 15% taken by the ten largest. Sequences were obtained from peripheral blood. The receptor source for this set is a man aged 45-65 years with acute or convalescent COVID-19.

The V call is TRBV18, the J call TRBJ2-3; D possibly corresponds to TRBD2 (6 bases). V lost 2 bases to trimming and J lost 0 bases, with 12 bases between them. The CDR3 spans 16 residues. From germline, CDR1 is KGHSH and CDR2 LQKENI. CDR3 in amino acids: CASSPMGDSSTDTQYF. The CDR3 DNA sequence: TGTGCCAGCTCACCAATGGGGGACTCTAGCACAGATACGCAGTATTTT.

V gene TRBV5-5 combines with J gene TRBJ2-5; the D gene is possibly TRBD2 (5 bases). Germline-derived CDR1 and CDR2 are SGHKS and YYEKEE (reference sequence). CDR3 length: 14 residues. Trimming removed 1 base at V and 1 base at J, with 8 bases between. CDR3 region: CASSLRTFQETQYF. The CDR3 coding sequence is TGTGCCAGCAGCTTGCGGACTTTCCAAGAGACCCAGTACTTC. Complete variable domain (other parts from reference TRBV5-5 and TRBJ2-5): DAGVTQSPTHLIKTRGQQVTLRCSPISGHKSVSWYQQVLGQGPQFIFQYYEKEERGRGNFPDRFSARQFPNYSSELNVNALLLGDSALYLCASSLRTFQETQYFGPGTRLLVL.

This chain uses TRBV5-6 with TRBJ2-3; 8 nucleotides align to TRBD1. The germline V gene encodes CDR1 SGHDT and CDR2 YYEEEE. V shed 7 bases and J 2 bases; nucleotides not matched to a gene: 6. This CDR3 has 14 amino acids. The CDR3 protein is CASGGTGVTDTQYF. The CDR3 region has the DNA TGTGCCAGCGGCGGGACAGGAGTCACAGATACGCAGTATTTT.

The J gene is TRBJ2-7, the V gene TRBV19, with TRBD1 identical over 10 bases. V dropped 4 bases and J dropped 7; count of bases not matched to a gene: 13. The germline CDR1 and CDR2 sequences are LNHDA and SQIVND (reference sequence). This CDR3 spans 16 amino acids. The CDR3 nucleotides are TGTGCCAGTAGTACCCACCCGGGACAGGGGTTAGGAGAGCAGTACTTC. Translated, it gives CASSTHPGQGLGEQYF.

The chain joins TRBV28 to TRBJ2-5, with 7 bases lining up with TRBD2. Germline V lookup: CDR1 MDHEN, CDR2 SYDVKM. V shed 5 bases, J shed 5 bases, and the junction held 8 bases outside the gene matches. This CDR3 is 14 amino acids long. CDR3 in amino acids: CASSGAGVGETQYF. The DNA for the CDR3 is TGTGCCAGCAGTGGGGCGGGGGTAGGGGAGACCCAGTACTTC.

V is TRBV29-1 and J is TRBJ2-7; 10 bases agree with TRBD2. Germline V gene sequence: CDR1 SQVTM, CDR2 ANQGSEA. The V and J ends lost 8 bases and 5 bases, in that order; junction bases with no gene match: 6. This CDR3 comprises 12 residues. The CDR3 loop reads CSLIAGGNEQYF. The CDR3 bases are TGCAGCCTTATAGCGGGAGGAAACGAGCAGTACTTC.

The chain recombines TRBV28 with TRBJ2-7, with D unclear. The germline CDR1 and CDR2 sequences are MDHEN and SYDVKM. The CDR3 covers 11 residues. V was clipped by 3 bases and J by 11 bases, with 11 bases between them. In DNA form, the CDR3 reads TGTGCCAGCAGTTTTATGAGTTCGGAGTACTTC. This codes for CASSFMSSEYF.

This clone was detected ten times or more. V gene TRBV20-1 combines with J gene TRBJ2-1; 7 bases match TRBD2. The CDR3 is made up of 15 amino acids. The ends lost 6 bases at V and 4 bases at J; junction bases unmatched: 12. Germline CDR1 DFQATT, CDR2 SNEGSKA (reference sequence). CDR3 residues: CSASGAGIEYNEQFF. The CDR3 DNA reads TGCAGTGCCAGTGGAGCGGGAATAGAATACAATGAGCAGTTCTTC.

This clone occurred a few times. V gene TRBV10-1 combines with J gene TRBJ1-6; D is perhaps TRBD1 (5 bases). The CDR3 sequence is 14 residues long. The V gene lost 2 bases and the J gene lost 7 bases, with 9 bases spanning the gap. Germline CDR1 WNHNN, CDR2 SYGVQD (reference sequence). The CDR3, as DNA: TGCGCCAGCAGTGAGCGGACAATGAATTCACCCCTCCACTTT. Translation: CASSERTMNSPLHF.

This clone has a single count. V is TRBV10-3 and J is TRBJ1-4, with D perhaps TRBD1 (6 bases). The CDR3 sequence is 19 residues long. V was shortened by 5 bases and J by 0 bases, with 22 bases between the two germline ends. Per the germline V gene, CDR1 is ENHRY and CDR2 is SYGVKD. CDR3 sequence reads: CAISSQREQGGATNEKLFF. CDR3 sequence (DNA): TGTGCCATCAGTTCCCAGAGGGAACAGGGTGGGGCAACTAATGAAAAACTGTTTTTT.

The chain employs TRBV11-3 and TRBJ2-2; D may be TRBD2 (6 bases). This CDR3 is built from 14 residues. Trimming stripped 5 bases from V and 6 bases from J, with 13 bases between. CDR1 is SGHNT, CDR2 YENEEA, per germline. The CDR3 spells CASSQREKAGELFF. CDR3 nucleotides: TGTGCCAGCAGCCAACGGGAGAAGGCCGGGGAGCTGTTTTTT.

The CDR3 sequence is CASSLDTGTILLPYEQYF. CDR3 coding DNA: TGTGCCAGCAGCTTGGACACCGGGACTATCCTTTTACCCTACGAGCAGTACTTC. The chain carries TRBV5-6 and TRBJ2-7; 7 bases map to TRBD2. Trimming at V came to 0 bases and at J to 2 bases, leaving 14 bases not matched to a gene. CDR3 length: 18 residues. Per the germline V gene, CDR1 is SGHDT and CDR2 is YYEEEE.

The V gene is TRBV11-3, the J gene TRBJ2-1; tentative D call: TRBD2 (6 bases). Germline values: CDR1 SGHNT, CDR2 YENEEA. This CDR3 is 15 amino acids long. Trimming cost V 4 bases and J 5 bases, with 15 bases left between them. The CDR3: CASSSLGRGDNEQFF. Here the CDR3 DNA reads TGTGCCAGCAGCTCCCTCGGGAGAGGGGACAATGAGCAGTTCTTC.

The chain couples TRBV5-6 to TRBJ2-7; 8 bases fit TRBD1. Germline CDR1 and CDR2: SGHDT and YYEEEE. The CDR3 contains 14 residues. The ends lost 4 bases at V and 5 bases at J; junction bases unmatched: 8. CDR3 bases: TGTGCCAGCAGCACCGGGACAGGTCCCGACGAGCAGTACTTC. It encodes CASSTGTGPDEQYF.

This rearrangement joins TRBV28 to TRBJ2-7; 8 nucleotides align to TRBD2. The junction had 14 bases not matched to a gene; V was cut back by 5 bases and J by 5 bases. This CDR3 has 16 residues. Germline lookup yields CDR1 MDHEN and CDR2 SYDVKM. The CDR3 bases are TGTGCCAGCAGTGGGGTTTTGGGGACTAGTTTGCACGAGCAGTACTTC. Its translation is CASSGVLGTSLHEQYF.

This clone has a single count. The chain has TRBV9 and TRBJ2-2, with a tentative D call TRBD2 (5 bases). CDR3 length: 15 amino acids. The V gene lost 3 bases and the J gene lost 9 bases, with 18 bases spanning the gap. Germline V gene lookup returns CDR1 SGDLS and CDR2 YYNGEE. Here the CDR3 DNA reads TGTGCCAGCAGCGGTAGTCGAGAGGGCCCCCGGGAGCTGTTTTTT. Its translation is CASSGSREGPRELFF.

As for this clone: A junction end diverges from the germline sequence, so it may reflect a read error. V is TRBV3-1 (or the pseudogene TRBV3-2) and J is TRBJ1-1; TRBD1 aligns across 9 bases. Germline V gene lookup returns CDR1 LGHDT and CDR2 YNNKEL (reference sequence). The CDR3 runs 16 residues. As DNA, the CDR3 is TGTGCCAGCAGCCAAGAACCCCACACAGGACAGGGGTCCCCTCTCTTT. Translated, it gives CASSQEPHTGQGSPLF.

The J gene is TRBJ2-1, the V gene TRBV24-1, with 8 nucleotides matching TRBD2. V lost 0 bases and J lost 7; bases outside the gene matches: 13. This CDR3 has 18 amino acids. Per the germline V gene, CDR1 is KGHDR and CDR2 is SFDVKD. The CDR3 loop is CATSDLLGGPGGSNEQFF. The CDR3, as DNA: TGTGCCACCAGTGATTTGCTAGGTGGTCCGGGAGGGTCAAATGAGCAGTTCTTC.

The chain carries TRBV28 and TRBJ2-1, with D maybe TRBD1 (7 bases). Looked up from germline, CDR1 is MDHEN and CDR2 is SYDVKM. The CDR3 has 16 residues. V was shortened by 1 base and J by 6 bases, with 16 bases between the two germline ends. The CDR3 here is CASSLSQAGGINEQFF. CDR3 nucleotide sequence: TGTGCCAGCAGTTTATCGCAGGCAGGGGGGATCAATGAGCAGTTCTTC.

This clone was detected once. The chain has TRBV6-5 and TRBJ1-5, with D maybe TRBD1 (5 bases). The CDR3 contains 14 residues. The V end was cut by 5 bases, the J end by 3 bases, with 11 bases between. In germline, CDR1 is MNHEY, CDR2 SVGAGI. The CDR3: CASSPGLNNQPQHF. In nucleotides, the CDR3 is TGTGCCAGCAGTCCGGGACTGAACAATCAGCCCCAGCATTTT.

The chain carries TRBV6-2 or TRBV6-3 and TRBJ2-3; 7 nucleotides match TRBD2. The CDR3 has 16 residues. Trimming cost V 1 base and J 1 base; bases outside gene matches: 5. The germline V gene has CDR1 MNHEY and CDR2 SVGEGT. The CDR3 region is CASSYFGRLGTDTQYF. The CDR3 coding sequence is TGTGCCAGCAGTTACTTCGGGAGGCTGGGCACAGATACGCAGTATTTT.

V usage is TRBV7-9 and J usage is TRBJ2-5, with 11 nucleotides matching TRBD2. CDR3 length: 16 residues. J was trimmed by 2 bases and V by 0 bases; bases with no gene match: 2. Germline CDR1 is SEHNR and CDR2 is FQNEAQ (reference sequence). CDR3 sequence: CASSLAGLAAQETQYF. CDR3 DNA sequence: TGTGCCAGCAGCTTAGCGGGACTAGCGGCTCAAGAGACCCAGTACTTC.

V usage is TRBV4-1 and J usage is TRBJ2-7, with 8 bases that match TRBD1. Germline V gene data show CDR1 as MGHRA and CDR2 as YSYEKL. The CDR3 extends over 15 amino acids. With V trimmed by 3 bases and J by 2 bases, 6 bases remained unmatched. The DNA for the CDR3 is TGCGCCAGCAGCCAGTTGACAGGGGCGGCCTACGAGCAGTACTTC. Its translation is CASSQLTGAAYEQYF.

The rearrangement links TRBV18 to TRBJ2-7; 9 bases map to TRBD1. There are 15 residues in the CDR3. Germline values: CDR1 KGHSH, CDR2 LQKENI. The J segment lost 6 bases and the V segment lost 3 bases, leaving 9 bases of the junction unmatched. In DNA form, the CDR3 reads TGTGCCAGCTCACCTTGGACAGGGGATGCGCGCGAGCAGTACTTC. This translates into CASSPWTGDAREQYF.

The chain employs TRBV6-4 and TRBJ1-3; D remains unclear. V lost 8 bases, J lost 3 bases, and 14 bases lay in between. The CDR3 is made up of 14 amino acids. Germline V CDR1 and CDR2: MRHNA, SNTAGT. In DNA form, the CDR3 reads TGTGCCAGCCAGTACGGGAGGGATGGAAACACCATATATTTT. As protein: CASQYGRDGNTIYF.